What follows are 18 T cell receptor beta chains derived from one specimen sequenced in a study of CD8 T cells in Susac syndrome. Random hexamers were used to reverse transcribe an amount of roughly 0.5 to 1 ug RNA. TCRdb recomputed calls from the immunoSEQ multiplex PCR reads with MiXCR, one row per CDR3 protein. The sample lists some 18,000 distinct CDR3 sequences, approximately 95% seen once, with around 0.21% in the top ten. Sequenced input: CD8+ T cells from PBMCs. Receptor source: a human donor in good health.

This clonotype was detected only once. This sequence joins TRBV3-1 and TRBJ2-2; either TRBD1 or TRBD2 may fit D (5 bases each). Trimming took 1 base from V and 5 from J, leaving 11 bases between them. CDR1 and CDR2 from the germline V gene are LGHDT and YNNKEL (reference sequence). The CDR3 contains 15 residues. The CDR3 sequence is CASSQARDPTGELFF. CDR3 DNA sequence: TGTGCCAGCAGCCAAGCCAGGGACCCAACCGGGGAGCTGTTTTTT.

J is TRBJ2-1 and V is TRBV27; 8 bases agree with TRBD1. The CDR3 totals 17 residues. Losses at the gene ends were 2 bases for V and 5 bases for J; bases not matched to a gene: 11. Germline CDR1 is MNHEY and CDR2 is SMNVEV (reference sequence). The CDR3 reads CASSLLPLGQGNNEQFF. The CDR3 DNA follows: TGTGCCAGCAGTTTACTACCGCTTGGACAGGGAAACAATGAGCAGTTCTTC.

The V and J genes are TRBV6-5 and TRBJ1-2; no clear D gene. The CDR3 runs to 15 residues. Trimming shortened V by 0 bases and J by 5 bases, and 13 bases separated the two germline ends. Per the germline V gene, CDR1 is MNHEY and CDR2 is SVGAGI. The CDR3 loop reads CASSYSADLLYGYTF. Here the CDR3 DNA reads TGTGCCAGCAGTTACTCTGCCGATCTGCTATATGGCTACACCTTC.

The chain has TRBV2 and TRBJ2-3; 8 nucleotides align to TRBD1. The CDR3 is made up of 15 amino acids. Germline loops: CDR1 SNHLY, CDR2 FYNNEI. After removal of 8 bases from V and 2 bases from J, the junction contained 9 bases not matched to a gene. The CDR3 sequence is CASRTGGTLTDTQYF. In DNA, the CDR3 is TGTGCCAGCCGAACAGGGGGTACTCTCACAGATACGCAGTATTTT.

This clonotype has just one count. Sequence at one end of the junction differs from germline and may be a read error. The chain employs TRBV19 and TRBJ1-5, with TRBD1 as a possible D gene (6 bases). Germline-derived CDR1 and CDR2 are LNHDA and SQIVND (reference sequence). The CDR3 loop spans 12 amino acids. DNA for the CDR3: TGTGCCAGTAGTTCAGGGCTCCGGGGGCCTTATTTT. Protein sequence: CASSSGLRGPYF.

The chain carries TRBV30 and TRBJ2-7; tentative D call: TRBD1 (5 bases). The CDR3 covers 19 residues. Per germline, CDR1 GTSNPN and CDR2 SVGIG (reference sequence). Trimming took off 1 base at V and 0 bases at J, with 25 bases between the two ends. The DNA of the CDR3 is TGTGCCTGGAGTGAAAAATTACCCTTAACAGGAGATGACTCCTACGAGCAGTACGTC. Amino acids: CAWSEKLPLTGDDSYEQYV.

J is TRBJ1-5 and V is TRBV27; D not certain. Germline-derived CDR1 and CDR2 are MNHEY and SMNVEV (reference sequence). CDR3 length: 14 amino acids. The V gene lost 3 bases and the J gene lost 1 base, with 7 bases spanning the gap. Here the CDR3 reads CASSLGGSNQPQHF. CDR3 nucleotides: TGTGCCAGCAGTTTGGGTGGGAGCAATCAGCCCCAGCATTTT.

The chain combines TRBV7-9 with TRBJ1-1; 8 bases map to TRBD1. CDR1 and CDR2 from the germline V gene are SEHNR and FQNEAQ (reference sequence). V lost 4 bases to trimming and J lost 0 bases; unmatched junction nucleotides: 4. This CDR3 has 15 amino acids. The DNA of the CDR3 is TGTGCCAGCAGCTCCGGACAGGGATTGAACACTGAAGCTTTCTTT. Amino acids: CASSSGQGLNTEAFF. Full variable domain (outside the CDR3, taken from reference TRBV7-9 and TRBJ1-1): DTGVSQNPRHKITKRGQNVTFRCDPISEHNRLYWYRQTLGQGPEFLTYFQNEAQLEKSRLLSDRFSAERPKGSFSTLEIQRTEQGDSAMYLCASSSGQGLNTEAFFGQGTRLTVV.

This chain joins TRBV12-3 or TRBV12-4 and TRBJ2-2; 7 bases agree with TRBD1. V lost 7 bases, J lost 7 bases, and 6 bases stayed unmatched. This CDR3 spans 13 amino acids. Here the CDR3 reads CASTTGSGGELFF. CDR3 bases: TGTGCCAGCACGACAGGGTCCGGCGGGGAGCTGTTTTTT.

This chain uses TRBV6-2 or TRBV6-3 with TRBJ2-1; 8 bases map to TRBD2. Trimming cost V 6 bases and J 5 bases; bases outside gene matches: 15. CDR3 length equals 17 residues. Germline CDR1 and CDR2: MNHEY and SVGEGT. The CDR3 DNA sequence: TGTGCCAGCAGCCCCAGTAGCGGGAAGAGGGTCGACAATGAGCAGTTCTTC. This encodes CASSPSSGKRVDNEQFF.

V usage is TRBV28 and J usage is TRBJ2-7; D unresolved. Germline loops: CDR1 MDHEN, CDR2 SYDVKM. The CDR3 has 15 amino acids. The V end lost 3 bases, the J end lost 4 bases, and 16 bases lay between the germline ends. CDR3 nucleotides: TGTGCCAGCAGTTTGGAGTCGGAACTTTCATACGAGCAGTACTTC. Translated, it gives CASSLESELSYEQYF.

The J gene is TRBJ2-2, the V gene TRBV12-3 or TRBV12-4; D may be TRBD2 (5 bases). V was clipped by 5 bases and J by 1 base, with 8 bases between them. The CDR3 runs to 14 residues. The CDR3 nucleotides are TGTGCCAGCAGTCCCGGACTGAACACCGGGGAGCTGTTTTTT. Translation: CASSPGLNTGELFF.

V and J are TRBV20-1 and TRBJ2-1, with no clear D. This CDR3 is 15 amino acids long. Germline CDR1 is DFQATT and CDR2 is SNEGSKA (reference sequence). Trimming stripped 3 bases from V and 4 bases from J, with 16 bases between. Here the CDR3 reads CSASIPGPSYNEQFF. The DNA of the CDR3 is TGCAGTGCTAGTATTCCGGGCCCCTCTTACAATGAGCAGTTCTTC.

The chain joins TRBV2 to TRBJ1-4; D remains unclear. From germline, CDR1 is SNHLY and CDR2 FYNNEI. The CDR3 consists of 16 residues. V was cut by 4 bases and J by 5 bases, with 17 bases left in between. CDR3 in DNA: TGTGCCAGCAGTGTACTCCCCCGGGTTCGAAATGAAAAACTGTTTTTT. Amino acid sequence: CASSVLPRVRNEKLFF.

Note on this clonotype: As the CDR3 is not closed by the conserved phenylalanine or tryptophan, this likely results from a read error. The chain employs TRBV29-1 and TRBJ2-4; D call uncertain. V lost 2 bases, J lost 9 bases, and 8 bases lay in between. Germline V CDR1 and CDR2: SQVTM, ANQGSEA. The CDR3 is made up of 11 amino acids. The CDR3: CSVETGAIQYL. The CDR3 bases are TGCAGCGTTGAAACTGGCGCCATTCAGTACCTC.

The rearrangement joins TRBV27 to TRBJ1-2, with unresolved D. The V gene lost 7 bases and the J gene lost 3 bases, with 21 bases spanning the gap. Germline V lookup: CDR1 MNHEY, CDR2 SMNVEV (reference sequence). The CDR3 covers 16 residues. DNA of the CDR3: TGTGCCAGCAAAACTTTCCTCCCCTGTGGGGACTATGGCTACACCTTC. Translating it yields CASKTFLPCGDYGYTF.

The V gene is TRBV7-7, the J gene TRBJ2-1, with D uncertain. The CDR3 is 13 amino acids. Germline V gene data show CDR1 as SSHAT and CDR2 as FNYEAQ (reference sequence). Deletions cut 4 bases from V and 5 bases from J, with 9 bases between. In DNA form, the CDR3 reads TGTGCCAGCAGCTCCCGTCAAAACAATGAGCAGTTCTTC. Amino acids: CASSSRQNNEQFF. The entire variable domain, with the rest obtained from reference TRBV7-7 and TRBJ2-1, is as follows: GAGVSQSPRYKVTKRGQDVTLRCDPISSHATLYWYQQALGQGPEFLTYFNYEAQPDKSGLPSDRFSAERPEGSISTLTIQRTEQRDSAMYRCASSSRQNNEQFFGPGTRLTVL.

The V call is TRBV28, the J call TRBJ2-5; TRBD2 aligns across 12 bases. J was trimmed by 4 bases and V by 3 bases; bases with no gene match: 6. The germline V gene encodes CDR1 MDHEN and CDR2 SYDVKM. CDR3 size: 16 residues. The CDR3 loop is CASSFLAGGERETQYF. For the CDR3, the DNA is TGTGCCAGCAGTTTTCTAGCGGGAGGGGAGAGAGAGACCCAGTACTTC.